The clone carrying this T cell receptor (beta chain) is a singleton in its sample. Its antigen remains unknown. This entry comes from a study of cytomegalovirus exposure and HLA in healthy donors. Study observations and caveats: Relative to the roughly 690-donor mean, N-insertions were reportedly fewer in an Asian-associated ancestry cluster in a later analysis.

Researchers ran the PCR with 60 Vbeta and 13 Jbeta primers. Generated by immunoSEQ multiplex PCR, the TCRdb table keeps only in-frame clones and is missing some. The data contain about 120,000 clones, 77% of them singletons. There are 16 residues in the CDR3. The sample was PBMCs. The chain is built from TRBV21-1 and TRBJ2-5; TRBD1, as called in the table, went unchecked against the DNA. The J call may be wrong; the DNA end is better matched by TRBJ2-7. TRBV21-1 is labeled a pseudogene. The receptor's source is a man between 18 and 29 years old in good health and CMV-seropositive. As DNA, the CDR3 is TGTGCCAGCAGCAACGCCGGGACAGGGGTTCTCTACGAGCAGTACTTC. Its protein product is CASSNAGTGVLYEQYF.